Each of the 13 T cell receptor beta chains below was sequenced from the same sample in a study of T-cell reconstitution after alpha-beta-depleted transplantation in children. Preparing the TCRbeta library involved the use of unique molecular identifiers. TCRdb ran MiXCR on the PCR reads and lists one entry per CDR3 protein. The table includes some 350,000 distinct CDR3 sequences, over 9% detected once. The sequencing used PBMCs from the stem cell graft donor, collected from the stem cell graft. These receptors all come from a human donor who donated a stem cell graft to a child with acute lymphoblastic leukemia.

The J gene is TRBJ2-5, the V gene TRBV3-1, with TRBD1 matching 8 bases. Germline CDR1 LGHDT, CDR2 YNNKEL (reference sequence). CDR3 size: 16 residues. The junction had 10 bases not matched to a gene; V was cut back by 2 bases and J by 5 bases. In DNA form, the CDR3 reads TGTGCCAGCAGCCAACGAGGACAGGGCCGGGAGGAGACCCAGTACTTC. It translates to CASSQRGQGREETQYF.

This clonotype came up a few times. The chain recombines TRBV6-2 or TRBV6-3 with TRBJ2-3; D is unclear. The CDR3 totals 16 residues. The germline V and J ends were trimmed by 2 bases and 2 bases, with 14 bases remaining between them. Germline CDR1 and CDR2: MNHEY and SVGEGT. The CDR3 region has the DNA TGTGCCAGCAGTTACGACCGGCGCGCACCCACAGATACGCAGTATTTT. This gives the protein CASSYDRRAPTDTQYF.

V and J are TRBV27 and TRBJ2-1; a weak D match, TRBD2 (7 bases). The germline V and J ends were trimmed by 5 bases and 12 bases, with 35 bases remaining between them. The CDR3 loop spans 19 amino acids. The V gene's germline CDR1 is MNHEY and CDR2 SMNVEV (reference sequence). The CDR3 reads CASSLGSQLAGGGSRRQFF. For the CDR3, the DNA is TGTGCCAGCAGTCTGGGATCCCAACTTGCTGGGGGCGGGAGTCGGAGGCAGTTCTTC.

This clonotype was seen a handful of times. The CDR3 DNA reads as TGTGCCAGCAGCCAAGATTCTAGCCCTCTCACAGATACGCAGTATTTT. Translating gives CASSQDSSPLTDTQYF. The chain joins TRBV14 to TRBJ2-3, with a possible D match to TRBD2 (5 bases). The CDR3 runs 16 residues. V dropped 0 bases and J dropped 2 bases, with 12 bases sitting between them. CDR1 is SGHDN, CDR2 FVKESK, per germline. Based on the CDR3 plus reference TRBV14 and TRBJ2-3, the full variable domain is EAGVTQFPSHSVIEKGQTVTLRCDPISGHDNLYWYRRVMGKEIKFLLHFVKESKQDESGMPNNRFLAERTGGTYSTLKVQPAELEDSGVYFCASSQDSSPLTDTQYFGPGTRLTVL.

The sample holds many counts of this clonotype. The chain carries TRBV4-3 and TRBJ2-1; 12 positions match TRBD2. Trimming at V came to 9 bases and at J to 6 bases, leaving 9 bases not matched to a gene. Germline CDR1 is LGHNA and CDR2 is YSLEER. The CDR3 is 15 residues long. The CDR3 loop reads CARNTSSGRGNEQFF. CDR3 sequence (DNA): TGCGCCAGAAATACCTCTAGCGGGAGGGGCAATGAGCAGTTCTTC.

The rearrangement joins TRBV2 to TRBJ2-5; D is undetermined. The CDR3 contains 11 residues. The germline CDR1 and CDR2 sequences are SNHLY and FYNNEI. Trimming cost V 3 bases and J 7 bases, with 6 bases left between them. CDR3 sequence: CASSEDGTQYF. DNA of the CDR3: TGTGCCAGCAGTGAGGACGGGACCCAGTACTTC.

In its sample, this clonotype was seen a few times. The rearrangement uses TRBV24-1 and TRBJ2-1, with D tentatively TRBD2 (6 bases). Germline lookup yields CDR1 KGHDR and CDR2 SFDVKD. The CDR3 runs to 14 residues. V shed 4 bases and J shed 12 bases, with 18 bases lying between them. The CDR3 reads CATSDRALREGQFF. As DNA, the CDR3 is TGTGCCACCAGTGACCGGGCTTTGCGGGAAGGGCAGTTCTTC.

There are a few counts of this clonotype. The chain carries TRBV27 and TRBJ1-2; TRBD1 is a possible D gene (6 bases). This CDR3 is 15 amino acids long. The ends were cut back, 1 base at V and 4 bases at J, with 13 bases in the middle. Germline CDR1 is MNHEY and CDR2 is SMNVEV (reference sequence). The CDR3 here is CASSLWGGGGYGYTF. CDR3 nucleotides: TGTGCCAGCAGTTTATGGGGAGGGGGAGGCTATGGCTACACCTTC.

This clonotype was seen a few times. V and J are TRBV4-1 and TRBJ2-1; a weak D match, TRBD2 (6 bases). Germline V gives CDR1 MGHRA, CDR2 YSYEKL. V lost 0 bases and J lost 8, with 8 bases in between. The CDR3 loop spans 13 amino acids. In DNA form, the CDR3 reads TGCGCCAGCAGCCAAGAGCCGGGGGATGAGCAGTTCTTC. Translated: CASSQEPGDEQFF.

This chain links TRBV7-2 with TRBJ2-3; 12 bases match TRBD2. V dropped 5 bases and J dropped 2; count of bases not matched to a gene: 8. The germline V gene has CDR1 SGHTA and CDR2 FQGNSA. CDR3 length: 17 residues. CDR3: CASSNPSGRADTDTQYF. The CDR3, as DNA: TGTGCCAGCAGCAACCCTAGCGGGAGGGCCGACACAGATACGCAGTATTTT.

The genes are TRBV4-2 and TRBJ1-4; D gene unclear. The germline gives CDR1 LGHNA, CDR2 YNFKEQ. V shed 5 bases and J shed 5 bases, with 12 bases lying between them. The CDR3 is 14 amino acids. The CDR3 loop reads CASSSDRTNEKLFF. For the CDR3, the DNA is TGTGCCAGCAGCTCAGACCGGACCAATGAAAAACTGTTTTTT.

This clonotype was picked up a small number of times. The chain has TRBV12-3 or TRBV12-4 and TRBJ2-1; possibly TRBD1 for D (5 bases). V was cut by 3 bases and J by 0 bases, with 15 bases left in between. The CDR3 spans 17 residues. This chain's CDR3 is CASSFNGAESSYNEQFF. For the CDR3, the DNA is TGTGCCAGCAGTTTCAATGGGGCGGAGAGCTCCTACAATGAGCAGTTCTTC.

This clonotype was detected a few times. The rearrangement links TRBV29-1 to TRBJ1-2; 8 positions match TRBD1. This CDR3 spans 16 amino acids. The germline V gene has CDR1 SQVTM and CDR2 ANQGSEA. The V gene end was trimmed by 0 bases and the J gene end by 6 bases; junction bases not matched to a gene: 12. The CDR3 DNA is TGCAGCGTTGAAGATTTTACAGGGGGATTCGATGATGGCTACACCTTC. Amino acid sequence: CSVEDFTGGFDDGYTF.